The next 29 T cell receptor beta chains were all read from a single sample in a study of T cells in Graves' hyperthyroidism and ophthalmopathy. The TCR beta CDR3 regions underwent amplification using RNA transcripts as the source. In the first-round RT-PCR of the TCR CDR3, the HTBI primer set was used. Using its own MiXCR run on the multiplex PCR reads, TCRdb lists one record per CDR3 protein. The sample records about 740,000 distinct CDR3 sequences, roughly 15% being singletons. The sequenced sample consisted of blood. The receptors come from a woman aged 18-29 years with Graves' hyperthyroidism.

The chain is built from TRBV20-1 and TRBJ2-1; TRBD2 matches at 9 bases. The V and J ends lost 6 bases and 8 bases, in that order; junction bases with no gene match: 11. CDR1 and CDR2 (germline): DFQATT, SNEGSKA (reference sequence). This CDR3 comprises 14 residues. This chain's CDR3 is CSATSGLAYHEQFF. In DNA form, the CDR3 reads TGCAGTGCCACCTCGGGACTAGCTTACCATGAGCAGTTCTTC.

This clonotype appeared many times. V is TRBV6-4 and J is TRBJ1-5, with D unclear. The CDR3 length is 15 residues. Germline CDR1 reads MRHNA; CDR2 reads SNTAGT. V was trimmed by 4 bases and J by 5 bases, leaving 15 bases between them. The CDR3 DNA reads as TGTGCCAGCAGTGTCCCCGGCGGGTCCGATCAGCCCCAGCATTTT. This sequence encodes CASSVPGGSDQPQHF.

This clonotype was recorded many times. The chain combines TRBV28 with TRBJ2-7; the D is unclear. CDR3 length equals 15 residues. V lost 6 bases to trimming and J lost 2 bases, with 17 bases between them. The germline CDR1 and CDR2 sequences are MDHEN and SYDVKM. DNA of the CDR3: TGTGCCAGCAGCTCGAACGCCGATAAGCCCTACGAGCAGTACTTC. Translation gives CASSSNADKPYEQYF.

This clonotype was seen at least ten times. The V call is TRBV13, the J call TRBJ2-7; 8 bases are shared with TRBD2. CDR3 length equals 15 residues. J was trimmed by 3 bases and V by 1 base; bases with no gene match: 5. The germline CDR1 and CDR2 sequences are PRHDT and FYEKMQ (reference sequence). For the CDR3, the DNA is TGTGCCAGCAGCTTAGTCAGCGGGAGCGACTACGAGCAGTACTTC. Encoded protein: CASSLVSGSDYEQYF.

This clonotype was observed at least ten times. The gene calls are TRBV5-6 and TRBJ2-3; D not certain. The CDR3 has 16 residues. Trimming removed 1 base at V and 0 bases at J, with 12 bases between. Germline CDR1 and CDR2: SGHDT and YYEEEE. The CDR3 DNA reads TGTGCCAGCAGCTTGAGTGCGACGGGTAGCACAGATACGCAGTATTTT. Its translation is CASSLSATGSTDTQYF.

This rearrangement joins TRBV6-5 to TRBJ2-2, with 10 bases identical to TRBD2. The germline V gene encodes CDR1 MNHEY and CDR2 SVGAGI. V shed 2 bases and J 4 bases; nucleotides not matched to a gene: 4. The CDR3 totals 16 residues. The CDR3 is CASSYVSSGSTGELFF. The CDR3 nucleotides are TGTGCCAGCAGTTACGTGTCTAGCGGGAGCACCGGGGAGCTGTTTTTT.

This clonotype was seen ten or more times. The V call is TRBV7-2, the J call TRBJ2-7; D remains ambiguous. Germline lookup yields CDR1 SGHTA and CDR2 FQGNSA. The V end lost 5 bases, the J end lost 3 bases, and 17 bases lay between the germline ends. The CDR3 runs to 15 residues. The CDR3 spells CASSPHFSRHYEQYF. CDR3 bases: TGTGCCAGCAGCCCCCACTTTAGCAGGCACTACGAGCAGTACTTC.

This clonotype was detected a few times. The V and J genes are TRBV6-1 and TRBJ2-1; a weak D match, TRBD2 (6 bases). Trimming removed 5 bases from V and 2 bases from J, with 13 bases in between. CDR1 and CDR2 from the germline V gene are MNHNS and SASEGT. The CDR3 spans 15 residues. CDR3 nucleotides: TGTGCCAGCAGTTCTACTGGAGGGGCCTACAATGAGCAGTTCTTC. Residues: CASSSTGGAYNEQFF.

The V gene is TRBV6-2 or TRBV6-3, the J gene TRBJ2-7; weak D call: TRBD2 (5 bases). The CDR3 runs 13 residues. Germline CDR1 MNHEY, CDR2 SVGEGT. Trimming removed 0 bases from V and 6 bases from J, with 9 bases in between. This CDR3 reads CASSYSAAGEQYF. As DNA, the CDR3 is TGTGCCAGCAGTTACTCGGCCGCGGGCGAGCAGTACTTC.

This clonotype was seen repeatedly, ten times or more. The chain recombines TRBV3-1 with TRBJ1-1; D remains ambiguous. The CDR3 is 17 residues long. V dropped 7 bases and J dropped 6 bases, with 27 bases sitting between them. Per the germline V gene, CDR1 is LGHDT and CDR2 is YNNKEL (reference sequence). CDR3 in amino acids: CASTRGLGTISFAEAFF. The CDR3 DNA reads TGTGCCAGCACCCGGGGTCTGGGAACTATAAGTTTCGCTGAAGCTTTCTTT.

This clonotype was seen repeatedly, ten times or more. J is TRBJ2-2 and V is TRBV28; TRBD2 might be the D (6 bases). This CDR3 region has 16 residues. The V end was cut by 7 bases, the J end by 3 bases, with 18 bases between. Germline values: CDR1 MDHEN, CDR2 SYDVKM. CDR3 bases: TGTGCCAGCACCTTTGGCTTTCGGGACTACACCGGGGAGCTGTTTTTT. It encodes CASTFGFRDYTGELFF.

Many counts were recorded for this clonotype. The chain uses TRBV11-2 and TRBJ2-5; D tentatively fits TRBD1 or TRBD2 (5 bases each). Trimming left V 4 bases short and J 4 bases short, with 13 bases between. From germline, CDR1 is SGHAT and CDR2 FQNNGV. CDR3 length: 14 residues. CDR3 sequence reads: CASSSRGVAETQYF. In DNA, the CDR3 is TGTGCCAGCAGCTCGCGAGGGGTCGCAGAGACCCAGTACTTC. The whole variable domain, filled in from reference TRBV11-2 and TRBJ2-5, reads EAGVAQSPRYKIIEKRQSVAFWCNPISGHATLYWYQQILGQGPKLLIQFQNNGVVDDSQLPKDRFSAERLKGVDSTLKIQPAKLEDSAVYLCASSSRGVAETQYFGPGTRLLVL.

In its sample, this clonotype was seen many times. The chain joins TRBV2 to TRBJ1-5; no clear D gene. V gave up 3 bases and J gave up 2 bases, with 14 bases separating them. The CDR3 has 16 amino acids. Germline V lookup: CDR1 SNHLY, CDR2 FYNNEI. The CDR3 DNA follows: TGTGCCAGCAGTGACTATCCCGGGCGCCGCAATCAGCCCCAGCATTTT. Translating it yields CASSDYPGRRNQPQHF.

This clonotype was picked up a small number of times. This sequence joins TRBV19 and TRBJ2-2; 14 nucleotides agree with TRBD2. The CDR3 is made up of 14 amino acids. With 8 bases clipped from V and 7 bases from J, the junction kept 3 bases outside the gene matches. The germline gives CDR1 LNHDA, CDR2 SQIVND (reference sequence). CDR3 DNA: TGTGCCAGTGGACTAGCGGGAGGAGGCGGGGAGCTGTTTTTT. It is translated as CASGLAGGGGELFF.

In its sample, this clonotype was seen many times. This chain uses TRBV12-3 or TRBV12-4 with TRBJ1-2; D unclear. The CDR3 is 12 amino acids. Between the trimmed V and J ends, which lost 0 bases and 8 bases, there was a span of 7 bases. In DNA, the CDR3 is TGTGCCAGCAGTTTAGCCAGCGGGGGCTACACCTTC. It is translated as CASSLASGGYTF.

Ten or more counts support this clonotype. The chain joins TRBV18 to TRBJ2-3; 8 nucleotides line up with TRBD2. The CDR3 has 14 amino acids. Looked up from germline, CDR1 is KGHSH and CDR2 is LQKENI. Losses at the gene ends were 2 bases for V and 6 bases for J; bases not matched to a gene: 4. DNA of the CDR3: TGTGCCAGCTCACCAATTAGCGGGATGGATACGCAGTATTTT. Its translation is CASSPISGMDTQYF.

The rearrangement links TRBV20-1 to TRBJ1-4; D is uncertain. The CDR3 length is 15 residues. The V and J ends lost 4 bases and 4 bases respectively, with 16 bases between them. Germline lookup yields CDR1 DFQATT and CDR2 SNEGSKA (reference sequence). The CDR3 sequence is CSAKTRQALNEKLFF. CDR3 nucleotide sequence: TGCAGTGCTAAGACACGTCAGGCGCTTAATGAAAAACTGTTTTTT.

This clonotype was detected ten times or more. The rearrangement links TRBV27 to TRBJ2-3; tentatively, D is TRBD1 or TRBD2 (5 bases each). V shed 6 bases and J shed 1 base, with 17 bases lying between them. The CDR3 extends over 16 amino acids. The germline CDR1 and CDR2 sequences are MNHEY and SMNVEV (reference sequence). DNA for the CDR3: TGTGCCAGCAGAAGGGGTCTAGCCTCGGGCACAGATACGCAGTATTTT. Protein: CASRRGLASGTDTQYF.

Only a few counts were recorded for this clonotype. V and J are TRBV6-1 and TRBJ2-7; 9 bases are a match to TRBD2. Trimming took 0 bases from V and 7 from J; bases not matched to a gene: 10. The CDR3 covers 16 residues. Germline values: CDR1 MNHNS, CDR2 SASEGT. CDR3 coding DNA: TGTGCCAGCAGTGAAGCAAGGAGCGGGAGGTCAGGAGAGCAGTACTTC. It is translated as CASSEARSGRSGEQYF.

This chain's CDR3 is CASSTYEPYVVGPYEQFF. The CDR3, as DNA: TGTGCCAGCAGTACATACGAGCCCTACGTAGTGGGGCCCTACGAGCAGTTCTTC. This chain joins TRBV12-3 or TRBV12-4 and TRBJ2-7; possibly TRBD1 for D (5 bases). The J call may be wrong; the DNA end is better matched by TRBJ2-1. This CDR3 contains 18 residues.

The chain recombines TRBV12-3 or TRBV12-4 with TRBJ2-2, with unresolved D. CDR3 length: 17 amino acids. V was clipped by 2 bases and J by 5 bases, with 18 bases between them. DNA for the CDR3: TGTGCCAGCAGTTTACTAGGAACGGCCCGGAGAACCGGGGAGCTGTTTTTT. Translating it yields CASSLLGTARRTGELFF.

This clonotype was counted a few times. This CDR3 is missing its conserved last phenylalanine or tryptophan, likely due to a read error. The chain joins TRBV7-9 to TRBJ2-5; D unclear. The CDR3 length is 13 residues. V gave up 4 bases and J gave up 2 bases, with 8 bases separating them. Germline CDR1 is SEHNR and CDR2 is FQNEAQ (reference sequence). DNA for the CDR3: TGTGCCAGCAGCTCCCCAGAGCAAGAGACCCAGTACCTC. Amino acids: CASSSPEQETQYL.

This clonotype showed up many times. The rearrangement uses TRBV27 and TRBJ1-2; D is possibly TRBD1 (5 bases). The CDR3 has 14 residues. V shed 6 bases and J shed 6 bases, with 17 bases lying between them. CDR1 is MNHEY and CDR2 is SMNVEV in the germline V gene (reference sequence). CDR3 in DNA: TGTGCCAGCAGATACCAGGGTAGTCTACATGGCTACACCTTC. It specifies CASRYQGSLHGYTF.

Regarding this clonotype: A much larger clone lies one base from this, so it may be a read error. This chain connects TRBV24-1 to TRBJ2-2; 9 nucleotides agree with TRBD1. This CDR3 region has 16 residues. Germline-derived CDR1 and CDR2 are KGHDR and SFDVKD. CDR3 coding DNA: TGTGCCACCAGTGATTTGGGACAGGGGATGACCGGGGAGCTGCTTTTT. The encoded protein is CATSDLGQGMTGELLF.

On this clonotype itself: This may come from a read error, since a much larger clone is one base off. The genes are TRBV2 and TRBJ1-1; D is undetermined. The CDR3 loop spans 13 amino acids. Germline CDR1 SNHLY, CDR2 FYNNEI. Trimming cost V 2 bases and J 3 bases, with 7 bases left between them. CDR3 sequence: CASSEQLDTEAFF. The CDR3, as DNA: TGTGCCAGCAGTGAACAGTTGGACACTGAAGCTTTCTTT.

The chain couples TRBV29-1 to TRBJ1-4; D uncertain. The V end was cut by 6 bases, the J end by 10 bases, with 18 bases between. This CDR3 spans 13 amino acids. The germline gives CDR1 SQVTM, CDR2 ANQGSEA. CDR3 in DNA: TGCAGCGTCGTGAGTCAGCCGAGTGGAAAACTGTTTTTT. It codes for CSVVSQPSGKLFF.

This clonotype has a count of ten or more. The CDR3 sequence: CASRYRDRGYNEQFF. In DNA, the CDR3 is TGTGCCAGCAGGTATAGGGACAGGGGCTACAATGAGCAGTTCTTC. The V and J genes are TRBV12-3 or TRBV12-4 and TRBJ2-1; TRBD1 agrees at 10 bases. The CDR3 covers 15 residues. The ends lost 6 bases at V and 3 bases at J; junction bases unmatched: 5.

This clonotype was found many times. This sequence joins TRBV27 and TRBJ1-1, with D tentatively TRBD1 (5 bases). Trimming stripped 3 bases from V and 1 base from J, with 15 bases between. CDR1 is MNHEY, CDR2 SMNVEV, per germline (reference sequence). The CDR3 loop spans 16 amino acids. This CDR3 reads CASSFWTVGGNTEAFF. The DNA for the CDR3 is TGTGCCAGCAGTTTTTGGACGGTTGGGGGGAACACTGAAGCTTTCTTT.

This clonotype was observed at least ten times. The chain uses TRBV2 and TRBJ2-1; D might be TRBD2 (5 bases). V lost 11 bases to trimming and J lost 2 bases, with 19 bases between them. The CDR3 is made up of 15 amino acids. The germline V gene encodes CDR1 SNHLY and CDR2 FYNNEI. The CDR3 DNA follows: TGTGCCGTTCGGCTCTCCAGAGGGACCTACAATGAGCAGTTCTTC. Translated: CAVRLSRGTYNEQFF.